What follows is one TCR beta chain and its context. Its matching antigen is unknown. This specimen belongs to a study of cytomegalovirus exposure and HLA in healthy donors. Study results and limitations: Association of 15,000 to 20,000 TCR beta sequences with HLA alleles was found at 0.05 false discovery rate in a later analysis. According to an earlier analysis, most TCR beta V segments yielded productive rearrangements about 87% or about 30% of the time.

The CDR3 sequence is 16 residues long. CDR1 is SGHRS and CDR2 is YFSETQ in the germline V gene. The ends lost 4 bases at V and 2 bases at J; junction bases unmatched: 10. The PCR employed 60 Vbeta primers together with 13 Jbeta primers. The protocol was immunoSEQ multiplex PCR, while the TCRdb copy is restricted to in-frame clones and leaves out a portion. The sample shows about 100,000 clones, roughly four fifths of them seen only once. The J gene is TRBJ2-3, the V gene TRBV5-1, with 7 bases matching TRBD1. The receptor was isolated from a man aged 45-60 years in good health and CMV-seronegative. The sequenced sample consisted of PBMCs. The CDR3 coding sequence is TGCGCCAGCAGCCCGACTGTGGGACAGCACACAGATACGCAGTATTTT. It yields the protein CASSPTVGQHTDTQYF.